This T cell receptor (beta chain) was identified in a study of T cell responses to AZD1222 COVID-19 vaccine. The ends were cut back, 1 base at V and 3 bases at J, with 13 bases in the middle. The CDR3 length is 17 residues. Germline V CDR1 and CDR2: LGHDT, YNNKEL (reference sequence). Clones were sequenced by immunoSEQ multiplex PCR, and TCRdb holds only the in-frame ones, with some missing. The sample holds about 120,000 clones; over 75% are singletons and the top ten take over 8%. The sequences come from peripheral blood, collected on day 0 of AZD1222 vaccination. This receptor was obtained from an adult in good health. The chain carries TRBV3-1 (or the pseudogene TRBV3-2) and TRBJ1-6; the D gene is possibly TRBD1 (5 bases). CDR3: CASSQVGVDIYNSPLHF. DNA of the CDR3: TGTGCCAGCAGCCAAGTAGGGGTCGATATCTATAATTCACCCCTCCACTTT.